The rows below give T cell receptor beta chains drawn from one sample of a study of blood T cell repertoires in COVID-19. Produced via immunoSEQ multiplex PCR; TCRdb's table is partial and in-frame only. The sample records roughly 68,000 clones, around 90% being singletons. The sequencing input was peripheral blood. The source of these receptors is a human donor in a cohort sampled during active COVID-19. Both conserved end residues are part of each CDR3. The order of the fields is V gene, J gene, D gene, clone size, CDR3 DNA, CDR3 protein. A D gene is named only where the DNA matches it firmly. Clone size is not always given. Where it is, it says once, few, many or a class for expanded clones.

V: TRBV14
J: TRBJ2-3
D: -
size: -
DNA: TGTGCCAGCAGCCAAGTTTGGGAGGGAAGGGGGAACACAGATACGCAGTATTTT
CDR3: CASSQVWEGRGNTDTQYF

V: TRBV3-1/TRBV3-2
J: TRBJ2-5
D: TRBD2
size: -
DNA: TGTGCCAGCAGCCGCCGACTAGCGGGAGTTCGAGAGACCCAGTACTTC
CDR3: CASSRRLAGVRETQYF

V: TRBV5-1
J: TRBJ1-1
D: -
size: -
DNA: TGCGCCAGCAGCTCACAGCCAGCGAACACTGAAGCTTTCTTT
CDR3: CASSSQPANTEAFF

V: TRBV24-1
J: TRBJ2-2
D: TRBD2
size: -
DNA: TGTGCCACCACGGCGGGGGCGAACACCGGGGAGCTGTTTTTT
CDR3: CATTAGANTGELFF

V: TRBV5-1
J: TRBJ2-1
D: TRBD1
size: few
DNA: TGCGCCAGCAGCTTGGGAGGCCGCCGGACAGGGGCCTACAATGAGCAGTTCTTC
CDR3: CASSLGGRRTGAYNEQFF

V: TRBV6-6
J: TRBJ1-1
D: -
size: few
DNA: TGTGCCGTACTAACGGGGTCTGGAGCTTTCTTT
CDR3: CAVLTGSGAFF

V: TRBV28
J: TRBJ2-1
D: -
size: once
DNA: TGTGCCAGCAGTCTAACTAGATTGTCTGAGCAGTTCTTC
CDR3: CASSLTRLSEQFF

V: TRBV5-1
J: TRBJ2-5
D: -
size: once
DNA: TGCGCCAGCAGCCTTTCGTACAGTCAAGAGACCCAGTACTTC
CDR3: CASSLSYSQETQYF

V: TRBV18
J: TRBJ2-7
D: -
size: -
DNA: TGTGCCAGCTCTACCGGAGACGAGCAGTACTTC
CDR3: CASSTGDEQYF

V: TRBV7-2
J: TRBJ2-6
D: -
size: -
DNA: TGTGCCAGCAGCTTATCAGGGACTGGGGCCAACGTCCTGACTTTC
CDR3: CASSLSGTGANVLTF

V: TRBV7-9
J: TRBJ2-7
D: TRBD1
size: -
DNA: TGTGCCAGCAGCTTAGCGGACAGGGATAGCGAGCAGTACTTC
CDR3: CASSLADRDSEQYF

V: TRBV9
J: TRBJ2-7
D: TRBD2
size: -
DNA: TGTGCCAGCAGCGGTCTAGCGGGGGCCTACGAGCAGTACTTC
CDR3: CASSGLAGAYEQYF

V: TRBV5-1
J: TRBJ2-2
D: -
size: -
DNA: TGCGCCAGCAGCCTCGGGACACCGAACACCGGGGAGCTGTTTTTT
CDR3: CASSLGTPNTGELFF

V: TRBV29-1
J: TRBJ2-2
D: TRBD2
size: -
DNA: TGCAGCGCTCAGACTAGCGGGAGAAGAAACGGGGAGCTGTTTTTT
CDR3: CSAQTSGRRNGELFF

V: TRBV27
J: TRBJ2-2
D: TRBD2
size: once
DNA: TGTGCCAGCAGTTTTGGGCTAGCGGGAGGAGTTACCGGGGAGCTGTTTTTT
CDR3: CASSFGLAGGVTGELFF

V: TRBV7-9
J: TRBJ2-2
D: TRBD2
size: -
DNA: TGTGCCAGCAGCTCCTGGTTAGCGGGAGAGAACACCGGGGAGCTGTTTTTT
CDR3: CASSSWLAGENTGELFF

V: TRBV28
J: TRBJ2-7
D: TRBD1
size: -
DNA: TGTGCCAGCAGCCCGGGACAGAAATCCTACGAGCAGTACTTC
CDR3: CASSPGQKSYEQYF

V: TRBV27
J: TRBJ2-2
D: TRBD1
size: once
DNA: TGTGCCAGCAGTGACAGGGGACAGAACACCGGGGAGCTGTTTTTT
CDR3: CASSDRGQNTGELFF

V: TRBV27
J: TRBJ2-7
D: -
size: -
DNA: TGTGCCAGCAGACCGACACAGGGCTACGAGCAGTACTTC
CDR3: CASRPTQGYEQYF

V: TRBV5-8
J: TRBJ2-5
D: TRBD2
size: once
DNA: TGTGCCAGCAGCCCTGGGCTAGCGGGAATTCAGACCCAGTACTTC
CDR3: CASSPGLAGIQTQYF

V: TRBV4-3
J: TRBJ2-2
D: -
size: -
DNA: TGCGCCAGCAGCCTAGCGCCGGGCACCAACCTTTACACCGGGGAGCTGTTTTTT
CDR3: CASSLAPGTNLYTGELFF

V: TRBV7-6
J: TRBJ2-2
D: -
size: once
DNA: TGTGCCAGCAGCAGTTTCGGACAAAACACCGGGGAGCTGTTTTTT
CDR3: CASSSFGQNTGELFF

V: TRBV2
J: TRBJ2-4
D: TRBD1
size: -
DNA: TGTGCCAGCAGAGAGGACAGGGGACTAGCCAAAAACATTCAGTACTTC
CDR3: CASREDRGLAKNIQYF

V: TRBV4-2
J: TRBJ1-1
D: -
size: -
DNA: TGTGCCAGCAGCCAAGCAGGGGCGCGCACTGAAGCTTTCTTT
CDR3: CASSQAGARTEAFF

V: TRBV5-4
J: TRBJ2-3
D: TRBD2
size: -
DNA: TGTGCCAGCAGCTTAGCGGGAGGGAGGGATACGCAGTATTTT
CDR3: CASSLAGGRDTQYF

V: TRBV10-1
J: TRBJ2-3
D: TRBD2
size: -
DNA: TGCGCCAGCAGTGGGGGACTAGCGGGAGACTCAGATACGCAGTATTTT
CDR3: CASSGGLAGDSDTQYF

V: TRBV7-9
J: TRBJ2-3
D: -
size: -
DNA: TGTGCCAGCAGCTTAAGTAAAGCCAGGGCTACAGATACGCAGTATTTT
CDR3: CASSLSKARATDTQYF

V: TRBV5-1
J: TRBJ1-6
D: TRBD1
size: few
DNA: TGCGCCAGCAGTCCGGGACAGGATGCCTATAATTCACCCCTCCACTTT
CDR3: CASSPGQDAYNSPLHF